Listed here are 18 T cell receptor beta chains from one sample, sequenced in a study of shared clonotypes between healthy human individuals. Profiled with immunoSEQ multiplex PCR; TCRdb holds only in-frame clones, not every one. The profile shows hundreds of thousands of clones, approximately 73% of them singletons. The material sequenced was memory CD4+ T cells sorted from blood. The subset here: CD45RA-negative fraction. The receptors derive from a woman between 25 and 40 years old in good health.

V usage is TRBV2 and J usage is TRBJ1-2, with no clear D. Trimming removed 4 bases at V and 0 bases at J, with 9 bases between. The CDR3 consists of 14 residues. The V gene's germline CDR1 is SNHLY and CDR2 FYNNEI. The CDR3 loop is CASSVEQSNYGYTF. The CDR3 DNA reads TGTGCCAGCAGTGTGGAACAGTCTAACTATGGCTACACCTTC.

The chain joins TRBV5-6 to TRBJ2-5; TRBD1 might be the D (5 bases). With 2 bases removed from V and 5 bases from J, the gap between germline ends came to 10 bases. The CDR3 totals 13 residues. CDR1 and CDR2 from the germline V gene are SGHDT and YYEEEE. The CDR3 is CASSFLDKETQYF. CDR3 in DNA: TGTGCCAGCAGCTTCCTGGACAAGGAGACCCAGTACTTC.

There are a few counts of this clone. The rearrangement links TRBV5-1 to TRBJ2-3; TRBD2 matches 11 bases. V trimming: 4 bases; J trimming: 5 bases; junction bases outside the gene matches: 6. The CDR3 is 15 residues long. Germline V gives CDR1 SGHRS, CDR2 YFSETQ. The CDR3, as DNA: TGCGCCAGCAGCACTGGACTAGCGGGCCGAGATACGCAGTATTTT. Its translation: CASSTGLAGRDTQYF.

This clone showed up just once. The chain combines TRBV5-1 with TRBJ2-5, with 9 nucleotides matching TRBD1. The V segment lost 4 bases and the J segment 4 bases; nucleotides outside the gene matches: 5. Germline lookup yields CDR1 SGHRS and CDR2 YFSETQ. The CDR3 is 14 residues long. CDR3 bases: TGCGCCAGCAGCCCCGGGACAGGGAGAGAGACCCAGTACTTC. Translating it yields CASSPGTGRETQYF.

The rearrangement uses TRBV12-5 and TRBJ2-1; no firm D call. Per germline, CDR1 LGHNT and CDR2 FRNRAP. The CDR3 is 12 residues long. V shed 2 bases and J shed 7 bases, with 6 bases lying between them. The CDR3: CASGLSGNEQFF. DNA of the CDR3: TGTGCTAGTGGTTTGTCCGGGAATGAGCAGTTCTTC.

The chain carries TRBV2 and TRBJ1-2; D gene uncertain. This CDR3 region has 13 residues. The V end lost 5 bases, the J end lost 4 bases, and 11 bases lay between the germline ends. Germline CDR1 SNHLY, CDR2 FYNNEI. CDR3 sequence (DNA): TGTGCCAGCAGTAAGGGTGCGGGCTATGGCTACACCTTC. It codes for CASSKGAGYGYTF.

The rearrangement links TRBV29-1 to TRBJ1-1; D is possibly TRBD1 (6 bases). The CDR3 totals 14 residues. Germline-derived CDR1 and CDR2 are SQVTM and ANQGSEA. V gave up 7 bases and J gave up 1 base, with 16 bases separating them. The DNA of the CDR3 is TGCAGCGCCAGCAACAGGGCTGAGAACACTGAAGCTTTCTTT. Translation: CSASNRAENTEAFF.

The chain employs TRBV30 and TRBJ1-5; D is possibly TRBD1 (6 bases). The ends were cut back, 0 bases at V and 7 bases at J, with 10 bases in the middle. The CDR3 length is 13 residues. In germline, CDR1 is GTSNPN, CDR2 SVGIG (reference sequence). The CDR3 sequence is CAWSVLGGQPQHF. The CDR3 nucleotides are TGTGCCTGGAGTGTGCTAGGGGGACAGCCCCAGCATTTT.

This clone was counted between two and nine times. This CDR3 fails to terminate in the conserved phenylalanine or tryptophan, so it likely reflects a read error. The DNA is omitted, as the CDR3 cannot be located on it reliably, and the CDR3 follows TCRdb's listing. This chain joins TRBV23-1 and TRBJ1-2; the listed D gene, TRBD1, was not tested against the DNA. TRBV23-1 is reported as an ORF; its role is uncertain. From its first to its last residue, the CDR3 has 10 amino acids. CDR3 in amino acids: CASSLRDRGI.

This chain joins TRBV28 and TRBJ1-5, with no clear D. Germline V gene lookup returns CDR1 MDHEN and CDR2 SYDVKM. This CDR3 is built from 13 residues. V gave up 7 bases and J gave up 5 bases, with 12 bases separating them. This CDR3 is CASNQWGYQPQHF. For the CDR3, the DNA is TGTGCCAGCAATCAATGGGGATATCAGCCCCAGCATTTT.

The gene calls are TRBV19 and TRBJ2-2; the match to TRBD2 covers 9 bases. Germline-derived CDR1 and CDR2 are LNHDA and SQIVND (reference sequence). The trim removed 3 bases at V and 7 bases at J, leaving 9 bases unmatched. The length of the CDR3 is 16 residues. The CDR3 coding sequence is TGTGCCAGTAGTATGGAAGCGGGAGGCAGTGGCGGGGAGCTGTTTTTT. Its translation is CASSMEAGGSGGELFF.

In this sample, this clone turned up many times. The rearrangement links TRBV5-1 to TRBJ1-1; D is unclear. Germline V gene data show CDR1 as SGHRS and CDR2 as YFSETQ. Trimming took off 1 base at V and 3 bases at J, with 10 bases between the two ends. This CDR3 spans 14 amino acids. DNA of the CDR3: TGCGCCAGCAGCTTGATGATGGGCGACACTGAAGCTTTCTTT. Protein product: CASSLMMGDTEAFF.

This rearrangement joins TRBV29-1 to TRBJ2-5; weak D call: TRBD2 (6 bases). Trimming took off 7 bases at V and 3 bases at J, with 9 bases between the two ends. In germline, CDR1 is SQVTM, CDR2 ANQGSEA. CDR3 size: 11 residues. The CDR3 DNA follows: TGCAGCGGGGGGGTGGAAGAGACCCAGTACTTC. It specifies CSGGVEETQYF.

The V call is TRBV29-1, the J call TRBJ2-1, with D possibly called TRBD1 or TRBD2 (5 bases each). Deletions cut 1 base from V and 6 bases from J, with 16 bases between. Germline V gene lookup returns CDR1 SQVTM and CDR2 ANQGSEA. This CDR3 comprises 15 residues. The CDR3 loop is CSVEAYRGRGNEQFF. The CDR3 bases are TGCAGCGTTGAAGCCTACCGGGGCCGGGGCAATGAGCAGTTCTTC.

This clone was observed once. CDR3 sequence reads: CASSAPGVSYGYTF. The CDR3 nucleotides are TGTGCCAGCAGCGCCCCCGGGGTCAGCTATGGCTACACCTTC. The chain combines TRBV28 with TRBJ1-2; no clear D. The CDR3 totals 14 residues. Germline lookup yields CDR1 MDHEN and CDR2 SYDVKM. V shed 6 bases and J shed 4 bases, with 15 bases lying between them.

The V gene is TRBV5-1, the J gene TRBJ2-2; D possibly corresponds to TRBD1 (6 bases). With 5 bases removed from V and 2 bases from J, the gap between germline ends came to 13 bases. The germline gives CDR1 SGHRS, CDR2 YFSETQ. The CDR3 has 15 residues. The CDR3 sequence: CASSFTGINTGELFF. The CDR3, as DNA: TGCGCCAGCAGTTTCACAGGGATTAACACCGGGGAGCTGTTTTTT.

The CDR3 DNA reads TGCAGCGTAGGAAGGGACACTGAAGCTTTCTTT. This gives the protein CSVGRDTEAFF. The V and J genes are TRBV29-1 and TRBJ1-1, with D uncertain. The CDR3 runs to 11 residues. Germline V gene sequence: CDR1 SQVTM, CDR2 ANQGSEA. Trimming took off 6 bases at V and 3 bases at J, with 8 bases between the two ends.

V and J are TRBV28 and TRBJ2-7; D perhaps matches TRBD2 (6 bases). The germline gives CDR1 MDHEN, CDR2 SYDVKM. The CDR3 contains 22 residues. The V end lost 10 bases, the J end lost 2 bases, and 42 bases lay between the germline ends. The CDR3 bases are TGTGCCACCAGCCAGTGGGGGAGGTTGGGTGGTGGAGACTCGCCGGAACCCTACGAGCAGTACTTC. This codes for CATSQWGRLGGGDSPEPYEQYF.